Below are 13 T cell receptor beta chains sequenced from a single sample in a study of blood T cell repertoires in COVID-19. Only in-frame clones appear in the TCRdb table, and some are missing; sequencing was by immunoSEQ multiplex PCR. Of about 39,000 clones in the sample, roughly 80% are singletons; the top ten hold 9% to 10%. Sequencing used peripheral blood. The receptors derive from a man aged 60-69 years in a cohort sampled during active COVID-19.

This sequence joins TRBV11-2 and TRBJ2-7; 13 nucleotides line up with TRBD2. The CDR3 contains 17 residues. Germline V gives CDR1 SGHAT, CDR2 FQNNGV. The junction had 11 bases not matched to a gene; V was cut back by 4 bases and J by 5 bases. The CDR3 nucleotides read TGTGCCAGCAGCTACAAACTAGCGGGAGGGCCTGATCACGAGCAGTACTTC. This codes for CASSYKLAGGPDHEQYF.

The chain links TRBV28 to TRBJ1-5; D ambiguous. This CDR3 comprises 14 residues. Germline CDR1 MDHEN, CDR2 SYDVKM. Trimming left V 7 bases short and J 0 bases short, with 10 bases between. The CDR3 is CASTEGASNQPQHF. CDR3 nucleotide sequence: TGTGCCAGCACAGAGGGCGCTAGCAATCAGCCCCAGCATTTT.

The CDR3 is CATSSRGTGKETQYF. The CDR3 coding sequence is TGTGCCACCAGTTCCCGCGGGACGGGCAAAGAGACCCAGTACTTC. The chain is built from TRBV24-1 and TRBJ2-5; D is perhaps TRBD2 (6 bases). V gave up 6 bases and J gave up 3 bases, with 16 bases separating them. The CDR3 is made up of 15 amino acids. Germline V gene data show CDR1 as KGHDR and CDR2 as SFDVKD.

The rearrangement uses TRBV2 and TRBJ1-4; TRBD1 agrees at 8 bases. With V trimmed by 2 bases and J by 7 bases, 3 bases remained unmatched. The CDR3 has 14 amino acids. Germline V gene lookup returns CDR1 SNHLY and CDR2 FYNNEI. CDR3 sequence reads: CASSENRGGEKLFF. CDR3 DNA sequence: TGTGCCAGCAGTGAAAACAGGGGGGGTGAAAAACTGTTTTTT.

About this clone itself: This CDR3 is also generated by other DNA sequences in the sample. The chain joins TRBV19 to TRBJ1-5, with a possible D match to TRBD1 (6 bases). Germline CDR1 is LNHDA and CDR2 is SQIVND (reference sequence). The CDR3 is 14 residues long. V dropped 5 bases and J dropped 3 bases, with 11 bases sitting between them. CDR3 sequence reads: CASSPQGNNQPQHF. CDR3 DNA sequence: TGTGCCAGTAGTCCCCAGGGGAACAATCAGCCCCAGCATTTT.

J is TRBJ2-5 and V is TRBV9; 7 bases align to TRBD1. V shed 3 bases and J 2 bases; nucleotides not matched to a gene: 7. CDR1 and CDR2 (germline): SGDLS, YYNGEE. The CDR3 sequence is 15 residues long. This CDR3 reads CASSAGTVTQETQYF. CDR3 DNA sequence: TGTGCCAGCAGCGCGGGGACAGTGACACAAGAGACCCAGTACTTC.

This clone was recorded once. The chain recombines TRBV2 with TRBJ1-3; no reliable D call. Germline values: CDR1 SNHLY, CDR2 FYNNEI. CDR3 length: 14 residues. Deletions cut 6 bases from V and 0 bases from J, with 9 bases between. CDR3 in amino acids: CASSAKSSGNTIYF. The CDR3 DNA follows: TGTGCCAGCAGCGCGAAGAGCTCTGGAAACACCATATATTTT. The full variable domain, its missing parts supplied by reference TRBV2 and TRBJ1-3, is EPEVTQTPSHQVTQMGQEVILRCVPISNHLYFYWYRQILGQKVEFLVSFYNNEISEKSEIFDDQFSVERPDGSNFTLKIRSTKLEDSAMYFCASSAKSSGNTIYFGEGSWLTVV.

The gene calls are TRBV29-1 and TRBJ1-3, with no clear D. V gave up 4 bases and J gave up 4 bases, with 14 bases separating them. This CDR3 region has 14 residues. Germline CDR1 is SQVTM and CDR2 is ANQGSEA. As DNA, the CDR3 is TGCAGCGTTGCACCTTCAACGCGGGGAAACACCATATATTTT. Translated, it gives CSVAPSTRGNTIYF.

The chain couples TRBV4-3 to TRBJ2-3; D is unresolved. This CDR3 comprises 13 residues. V was shortened by 0 bases and J by 5 bases, with 6 bases between the two germline ends. Per germline, CDR1 LGHNA and CDR2 YSLEER. This chain's CDR3 is CASSQDFRDTQYF. For the CDR3, the DNA is TGCGCCAGCAGCCAAGATTTTAGAGATACGCAGTATTTT.

The chain carries TRBV4-3 and TRBJ1-1; a possible D gene is TRBD1 (6 bases). The CDR3 is 14 residues long. Trimming shortened V by 6 bases and J by 1 base, and 12 bases separated the two germline ends. Germline V gene lookup returns CDR1 LGHNA and CDR2 YSLEER. Written as DNA, the CDR3 is TGCGCCAGCAGGCGGGGGCTAGAGAACACTGAAGCTTTCTTT. Amino acid sequence: CASRRGLENTEAFF.

This chain connects TRBV24-1 to TRBJ2-2, with 10 bases matching TRBD2. The germline gives CDR1 KGHDR, CDR2 SFDVKD. V shed 9 bases, J shed 6 bases, and the junction held 6 bases outside the gene matches. The CDR3 has 14 amino acids. The chain's CDR3 is CATDLAGDAGELFF. Written as DNA, the CDR3 is TGTGCCACCGATCTAGCGGGGGACGCCGGGGAGCTGTTTTTT.

The chain employs TRBV18 and TRBJ2-2; D call uncertain. Germline V gene sequence: CDR1 KGHSH, CDR2 LQKENI. V was shortened by 2 bases and J by 6 bases, with 10 bases between the two germline ends. The CDR3 length is 14 residues. The CDR3, as DNA: TGTGCCAGCTCACCAAGAGGAATGGCCGGGGAGCTGTTTTTT. Its translation is CASSPRGMAGELFF.

This clone was counted a single time. The rearrangement uses TRBV7-2 and TRBJ2-5; no clear D gene. There are 13 residues in the CDR3. Trimming took 5 bases from V and 7 from J, leaving 14 bases between them. The germline gives CDR1 SGHTA, CDR2 FQGNSA. The CDR3 DNA is TGTGCCAGCAGCCTGGGCCTCGAAGGGACCCAGTACTTC. Its translation is CASSLGLEGTQYF.